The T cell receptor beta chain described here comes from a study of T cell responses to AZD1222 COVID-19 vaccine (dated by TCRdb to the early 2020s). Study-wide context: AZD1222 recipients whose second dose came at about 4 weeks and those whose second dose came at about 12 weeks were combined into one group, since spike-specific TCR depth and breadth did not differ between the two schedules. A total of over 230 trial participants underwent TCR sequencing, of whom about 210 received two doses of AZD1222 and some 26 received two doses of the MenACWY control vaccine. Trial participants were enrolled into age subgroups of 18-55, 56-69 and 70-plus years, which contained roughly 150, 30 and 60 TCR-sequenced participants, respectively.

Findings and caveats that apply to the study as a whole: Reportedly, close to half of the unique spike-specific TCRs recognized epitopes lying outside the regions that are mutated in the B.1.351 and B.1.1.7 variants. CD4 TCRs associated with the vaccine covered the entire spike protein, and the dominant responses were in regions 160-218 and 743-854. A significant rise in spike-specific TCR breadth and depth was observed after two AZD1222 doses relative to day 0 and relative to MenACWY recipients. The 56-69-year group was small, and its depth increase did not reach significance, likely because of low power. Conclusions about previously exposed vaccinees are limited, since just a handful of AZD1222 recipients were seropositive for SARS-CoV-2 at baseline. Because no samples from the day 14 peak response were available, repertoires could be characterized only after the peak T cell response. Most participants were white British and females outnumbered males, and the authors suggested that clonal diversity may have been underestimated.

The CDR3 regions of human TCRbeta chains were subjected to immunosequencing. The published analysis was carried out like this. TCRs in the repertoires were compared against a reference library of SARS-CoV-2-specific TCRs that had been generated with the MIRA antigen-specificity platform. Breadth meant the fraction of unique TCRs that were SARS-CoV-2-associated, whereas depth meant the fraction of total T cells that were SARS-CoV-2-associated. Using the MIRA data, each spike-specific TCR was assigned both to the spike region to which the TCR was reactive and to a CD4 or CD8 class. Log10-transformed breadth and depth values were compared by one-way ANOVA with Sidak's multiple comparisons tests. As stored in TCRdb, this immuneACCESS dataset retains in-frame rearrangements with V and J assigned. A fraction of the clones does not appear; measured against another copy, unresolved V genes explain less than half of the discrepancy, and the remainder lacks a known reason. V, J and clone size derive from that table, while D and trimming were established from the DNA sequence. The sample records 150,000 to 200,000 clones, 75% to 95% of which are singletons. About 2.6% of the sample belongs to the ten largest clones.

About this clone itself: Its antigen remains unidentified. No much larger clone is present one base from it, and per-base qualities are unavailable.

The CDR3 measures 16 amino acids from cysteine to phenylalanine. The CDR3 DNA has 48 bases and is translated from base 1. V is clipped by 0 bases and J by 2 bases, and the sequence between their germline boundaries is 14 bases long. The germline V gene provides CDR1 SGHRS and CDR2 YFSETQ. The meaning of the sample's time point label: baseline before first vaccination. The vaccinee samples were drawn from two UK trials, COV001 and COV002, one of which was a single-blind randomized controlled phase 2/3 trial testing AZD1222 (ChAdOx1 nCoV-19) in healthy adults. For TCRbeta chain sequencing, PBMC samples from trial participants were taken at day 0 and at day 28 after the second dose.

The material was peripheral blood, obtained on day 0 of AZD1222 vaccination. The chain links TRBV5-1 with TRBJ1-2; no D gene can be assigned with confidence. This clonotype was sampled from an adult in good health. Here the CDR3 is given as CASSLAEVGTNYGYTF. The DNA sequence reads TGCGCCAGCAGCTTGGCCGAGGTGGGAACGAACTATGGCTACACCTTC.